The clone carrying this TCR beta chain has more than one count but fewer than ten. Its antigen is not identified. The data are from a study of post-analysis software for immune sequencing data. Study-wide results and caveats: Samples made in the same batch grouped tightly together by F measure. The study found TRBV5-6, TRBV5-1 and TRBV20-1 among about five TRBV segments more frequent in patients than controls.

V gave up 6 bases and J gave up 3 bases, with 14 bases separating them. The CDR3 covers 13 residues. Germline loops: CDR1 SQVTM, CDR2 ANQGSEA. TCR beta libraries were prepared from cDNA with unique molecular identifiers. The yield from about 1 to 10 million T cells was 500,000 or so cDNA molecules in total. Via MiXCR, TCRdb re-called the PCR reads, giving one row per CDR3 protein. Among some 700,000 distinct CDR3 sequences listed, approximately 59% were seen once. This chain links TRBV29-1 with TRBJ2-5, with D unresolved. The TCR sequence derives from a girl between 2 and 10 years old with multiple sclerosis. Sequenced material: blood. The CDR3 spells CSVGTPSEETQYF. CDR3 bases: TGCAGCGTGGGCACACCAAGCGAAGAGACCCAGTACTTC.